The following is a T cell receptor (beta chain) sequence with its context. Its antigen remains unidentified. The record originates from a study of ipilimumab plus nivolumab after autologous stem cell transplantation. About the study: Both relapsed and primary refractory DLBCL were included.

The data were produced by immunoSEQ multiplex PCR, yet TCRdb's version contains in-frame clones alone and is incomplete. Here the sample spans over 80,000 clones, 83% being singletons. Checkpoint therapy with ipilimumab 1 mg/kg began 14 to 28 days after transplant. Points from the study as a whole: The authors say TCR, Treg and microbiome findings warrant further study.

The V end was cut by 8 bases, the J end by 7 bases, with 14 bases between. In germline, CDR1 is MNHNY, CDR2 SVGAGI (reference sequence). The CDR3 extends over 12 amino acids. Sequencing used PBMCs, obtained in a trial of ipilimumab plus nivolumab as post-transplant consolidation. The sequence was obtained from a male donor with diffuse large B-cell lymphoma. The chain uses TRBV6-6 and TRBJ1-1, with no clear D. The CDR3 reads CASARGFNEAFF. The CDR3 nucleotides read TGTGCCAGCGCCAGAGGTTTCAATGAAGCTTTCTTT.